This T cell receptor beta chain was observed in a study of STAT5B mutations in CD4+ large granular lymphocyte leukemia. Study details: The CDR3 'QG' motif was associated with a particular HLA allele among healthy donors.

TCRdb's table, derived via immunoSEQ multiplex PCR, lists solely in-frame clones and lacks some. The profile shows 30,000 to 40,000 clones, roughly 85% of them singletons. V lost 3 bases, J lost 2 bases, and 13 bases lay in between. Germline lookup yields CDR1 KGHSH and CDR2 LQKENI. This CDR3 has 15 amino acids. Findings of the study overall: Without putative leukemic clones, patient CD4-sorted repertoires remained more clonal than healthy CD4+ repertoires.

Concerning this clone: Its antigen remains unknown.

V and J are TRBV18 and TRBJ2-5; D is undetermined. Sequences were obtained from CD4+ T cells from blood buffy coats. This TCR derives from a human donor in good health. The CDR3: CASSPPAARQETQYF. Written as DNA, the CDR3 is TGTGCCAGCTCACCCCCGGCCGCAAGGCAAGAGACCCAGTACTTC.